The source of this TCR beta chain is a study of T cell repertoires in cytomegalovirus infection. Study-level information: Carrying CMV and the relevant HLA type showed in public TCR beta signatures.

The study, taken as a whole, reports: The ex vivo response was dominated by HLA-C-restricted CMV-specific TCR beta clonotypes.

TCRdb redid the calling of the reads with MiXCR, one entry per CDR3 protein. This table has fewer than 200,000 distinct CDR3 sequences, roughly 20% appearing once. Germline CDR1 SEHNR, CDR2 FQNEAQ (reference sequence). The CDR3 is 17 residues long. V shed 4 bases and J 4 bases; nucleotides not matched to a gene: 12. In its sample, this clonotype was seen many times. What it recognizes is unknown. The sample was PBMCs. The chain is built from TRBV7-9 and TRBJ1-4; 7 nucleotides agree with TRBD1. The receptor was derived from a human donor in good health (CMV status not recorded). Some clones in this sample may be carry-over from other donors' samples. The CDR3, as DNA: TGTGCCAGCAGCTCTCAAAGCCGGGACAGTATTAATGAAAAACTGTTTTTT. It codes for CASSSQSRDSINEKLFF.